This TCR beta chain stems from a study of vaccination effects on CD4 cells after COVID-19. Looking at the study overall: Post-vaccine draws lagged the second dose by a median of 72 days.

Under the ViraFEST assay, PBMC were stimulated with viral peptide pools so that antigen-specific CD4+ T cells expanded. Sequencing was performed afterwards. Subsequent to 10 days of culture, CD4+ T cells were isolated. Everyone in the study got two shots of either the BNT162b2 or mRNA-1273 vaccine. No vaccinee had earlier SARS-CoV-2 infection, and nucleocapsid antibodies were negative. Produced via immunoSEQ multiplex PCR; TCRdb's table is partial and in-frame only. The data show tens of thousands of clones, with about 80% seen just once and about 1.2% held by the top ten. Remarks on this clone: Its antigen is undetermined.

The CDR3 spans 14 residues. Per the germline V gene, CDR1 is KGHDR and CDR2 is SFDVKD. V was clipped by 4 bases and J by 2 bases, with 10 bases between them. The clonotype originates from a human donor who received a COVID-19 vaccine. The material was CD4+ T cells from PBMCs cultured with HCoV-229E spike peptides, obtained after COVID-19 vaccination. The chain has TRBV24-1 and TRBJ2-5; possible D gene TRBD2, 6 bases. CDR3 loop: CATSEGGTQETQYF. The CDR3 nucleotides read TGTGCCACCAGTGAAGGCGGGACTCAAGAGACCCAGTACTTC.